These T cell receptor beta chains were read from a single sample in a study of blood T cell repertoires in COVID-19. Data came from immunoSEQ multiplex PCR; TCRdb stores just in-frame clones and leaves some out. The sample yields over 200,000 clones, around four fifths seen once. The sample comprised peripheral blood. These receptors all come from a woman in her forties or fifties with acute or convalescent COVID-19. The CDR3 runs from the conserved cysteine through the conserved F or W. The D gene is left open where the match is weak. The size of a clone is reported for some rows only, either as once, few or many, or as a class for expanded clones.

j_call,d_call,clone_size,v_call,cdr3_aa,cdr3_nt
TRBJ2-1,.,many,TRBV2,CASSQDTGNNEQFF,TGTGCCAGCAGTCAGGACACAGGGAACAATGAGCAGTTCTTC
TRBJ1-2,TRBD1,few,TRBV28,CASSSGTGSHYGYTF,TGTGCCAGCAGCTCCGGGACAGGCTCCCACTATGGCTACACCTTC
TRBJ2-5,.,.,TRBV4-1,CASSQDAIGGGETQYF,TGCGCCAGCAGCCAGGATGCGATAGGGGGAGGGGAGACCCAGTACTTC
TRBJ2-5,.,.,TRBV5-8,CASSLARMARGGTQYF,TGTGCCAGCAGCCTGGCTAGGATGGCTCGCGGCGGGACCCAGTACTTC
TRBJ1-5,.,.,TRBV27,CASRLDRAFSNQPQHF,TGTGCCAGCAGGCTCGACAGAGCGTTTAGCAATCAGCCCCAGCATTTT
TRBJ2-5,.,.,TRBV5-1,CASKTWGLGDQETQYF,TGCGCCAGCAAAACCTGGGGCTTGGGTGACCAAGAGACCCAGTACTTC
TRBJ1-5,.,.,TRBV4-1,CASSQDNRVRGNQPQHF,TGCGCCAGCAGCCAAGATAATAGGGTTAGGGGAAATCAGCCCCAGCATTTT
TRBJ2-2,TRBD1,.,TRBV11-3,CASSYSTGQAFTGELFF,TGTGCCAGCAGCTACTCTACGGGACAGGCGTTCACCGGGGAGCTGTTTTTT
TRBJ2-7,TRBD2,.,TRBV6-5,CASSSSGSSYEQYF,TGTGCCAGCAGTTCAAGCGGGAGTTCCTACGAGCAGTACTTC
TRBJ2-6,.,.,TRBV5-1,CASSGQTGRSGANVLTF,TGCGCCAGCAGCGGGCAAACAGGGCGCTCTGGGGCCAACGTCCTGACTTTC
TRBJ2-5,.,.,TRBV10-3,CAISEGLRRPETQYF,TGTGCCATCAGTGAGGGACTTCGGAGGCCAGAGACCCAGTACTTC
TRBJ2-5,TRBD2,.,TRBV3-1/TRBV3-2,CASSQLLAGAETQYF,TGTGCCAGCAGCCAGCTACTAGCGGGAGCGGAGACCCAGTACTTC
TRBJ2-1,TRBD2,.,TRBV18,CASSGTSGNNEQFF,TGTGCCAGCTCTGGGACTAGCGGGAACAATGAGCAGTTCTTC
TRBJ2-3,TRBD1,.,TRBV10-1,CASSEGTGGRDTQYF,TGCGCCAGCAGTGAGGGGACAGGGGGTCGGGATACGCAGTATTTT
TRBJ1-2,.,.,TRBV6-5,CASSSTAGRGGYTF,TGTGCCAGCAGCTCAACCGCAGGCCGCGGGGGCTACACCTTC
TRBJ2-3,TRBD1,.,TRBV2,CASRESRDRGGNTQYF,TGTGCCAGCAGAGAATCCCGGGACAGGGGGGGGAATACGCAGTATTTT
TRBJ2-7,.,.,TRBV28,CASSFEGWGEQYF,TGTGCCAGCAGTTTCGAGGGTTGGGGCGAGCAGTACTTC
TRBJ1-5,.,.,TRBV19,CASTLRGGYQPQHF,TGTGCCAGTACCCTGAGGGGGGGCTATCAGCCCCAGCATTTT
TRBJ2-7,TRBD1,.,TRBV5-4,CASSTRQGPTYEQYF,TGTGCCAGCAGCACCCGACAGGGGCCCACCTACGAGCAGTACTTC
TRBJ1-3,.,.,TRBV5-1,CASSSTGGNTIYF,TGCGCCAGCAGCTCCACAGGAGGAAACACCATATATTTT
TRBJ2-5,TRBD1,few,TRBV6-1,CASSDAGGGWETQYF,TGTGCCAGCAGTGACGCAGGGGGTGGTTGGGAGACCCAGTACTTC
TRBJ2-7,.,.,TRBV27,CASSRPPGGGVFHEQYF,TGTGCCAGCAGTAGGCCGCCCGGAGGGGGCGTGTTCCACGAGCAGTACTTC
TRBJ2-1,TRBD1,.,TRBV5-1,CASSLTGARYNEQFF,TGCGCCAGCAGCTTAACAGGGGCTAGATACAATGAGCAGTTCTTC
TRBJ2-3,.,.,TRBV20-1,CSAESQGPQYF,TGCAGTGCTGAATCGCAGGGTCCGCAGTATTTT
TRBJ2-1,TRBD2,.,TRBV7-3,CASSLIGGSEQFF,TGTGCCAGCAGCTTAATAGGCGGGAGTGAGCAGTTCTTC
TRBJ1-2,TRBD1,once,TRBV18,CASSPNRGSDDGYTF,TGTGCCAGCTCACCCAACAGGGGGAGTGATGATGGCTACACCTTC
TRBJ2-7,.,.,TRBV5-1,CASSLRGGASRGYEQYF,TGCGCCAGCAGCTTGAGGGGGGGGGCGTCAAGGGGGTACGAGCAGTACTTC
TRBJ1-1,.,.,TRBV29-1,CSVGVEGRTEAFF,TGCAGCGTTGGGGTGGAGGGGAGGACTGAAGCTTTCTTT
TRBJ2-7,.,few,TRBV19,CASQRPYEQYF,TGTGCCAGCCAGCGGCCCTACGAGCAGTACTTC
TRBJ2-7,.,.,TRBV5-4,CASSPPLSPYEQYF,TGTGCCAGCAGCCCCCCTCTTAGCCCGTACGAGCAGTACTTC
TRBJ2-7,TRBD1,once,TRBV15,CATSLGDSDLYEQYF,TGTGCCACCAGCTTGGGGGACAGCGACCTATACGAGCAGTACTTC
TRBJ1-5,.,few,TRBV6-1,CASSDGGYGNQPQHF,TGTGCCAGCAGTGACGGGGGGTATGGCAATCAGCCCCAGCATTTT
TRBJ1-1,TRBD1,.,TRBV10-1,CASSGQLNTEAFF,TGCGCCAGTTCGGGACAGTTGAACACTGAAGCTTTCTTT
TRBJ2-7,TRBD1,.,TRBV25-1,CASSSWTGANEQYF,TGTGCCAGCAGTTCCTGGACAGGGGCAAACGAGCAGTACTTC
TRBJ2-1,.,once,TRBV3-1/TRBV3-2,CASSQVARAYNEQFF,TGTGCCAGCAGCCAAGTTGCGCGGGCCTACAATGAGCAGTTCTTC
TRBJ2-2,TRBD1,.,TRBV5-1,CASSLAFVTGGSGELFF,TGCGCCAGCAGCTTGGCCTTCGTGACAGGGGGCTCCGGGGAGCTGTTTTTT
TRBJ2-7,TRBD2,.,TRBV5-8,CASGNLAGGLSNF,TGTGCCAGCGGGAATCTAGCGGGAGGGCTGAGCAACTTC
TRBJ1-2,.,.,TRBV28,CASSLSRRGYTF,TGTGCCAGCAGTTTGAGTCGTCGCGGCTACACCTTC
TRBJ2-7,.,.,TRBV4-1,CASSQKLDRYSYEQYF,TGCGCCAGCAGCCAGAAACTTGACAGGTACTCCTACGAGCAGTACTTC
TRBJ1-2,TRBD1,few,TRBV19,CASRQGINNYGYTF,TGTGCCAGCAGACAGGGGATCAACAACTATGGCTACACCTTC
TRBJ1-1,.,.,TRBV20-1,CSARQNTEAFF,TGCAGTGCTAGACAGAACACTGAAGCTTTCTTT
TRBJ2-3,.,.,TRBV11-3,CASSLVQAGTQYF,TGTGCCAGCAGCTTGGTACAGGCCGGAACGCAGTATTTT
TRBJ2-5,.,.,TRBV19,CASSIYSGVQETQYF,TGTGCCAGTAGTATATACTCGGGAGTCCAAGAGACCCAGTACTTC
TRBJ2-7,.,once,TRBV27,CASSLPSVPYEQYF,TGTGCCAGCAGTCTCCCTAGCGTCCCCTACGAGCAGTACTTC